One and the same sample provided the 15 T cell receptor beta chains below, sequenced in a study of shared clonotypes between healthy human individuals. Assay used: immunoSEQ multiplex PCR; TCRdb lists only in-frame clones, some missing. The sample consists of a few hundred thousand clones, roughly 80% of them appearing once. The sequenced sample was memory CD4+ T cells sorted from blood. Subset reported: CD45RA-negative fraction. These receptors were obtained from a man aged 25 to 45 in good health.

The chain couples TRBV29-1 to TRBJ2-1; D is perhaps TRBD2 (5 bases). The V end lost 6 bases, the J end lost 10 bases, and 22 bases lay between the germline ends. CDR1 is SQVTM and CDR2 is ANQGSEA in the germline V gene. CDR3 length: 14 amino acids. The CDR3 spells CSVGYLASMGEQFF. CDR3 sequence (DNA): TGCAGCGTGGGGTACCTAGCCAGCATGGGGGAGCAGTTCTTC.

The chain joins TRBV5-4 to TRBJ1-2, with D tentatively TRBD1 (5 bases). CDR1 and CDR2 from the germline V gene are SGHNT and YYREEE (reference sequence). CDR3 length: 14 residues. V lost 0 bases, J lost 4 bases, and 10 bases lay in between. CDR3 amino acids: CASSLGRGVYGYTF. In DNA, the CDR3 is TGTGCCAGCAGCTTGGGACGAGGGGTCTATGGCTACACCTTC.

The chain carries TRBV19 and TRBJ1-1, with 7 nucleotides matching TRBD1. V trimming: 8 bases; J trimming: 8 bases; junction bases outside the gene matches: 17. Per germline, CDR1 LNHDA and CDR2 SQIVND (reference sequence). This CDR3 contains 15 residues. This chain's CDR3 is CASGQRQGLLWEAFF. In DNA, the CDR3 is TGTGCCAGTGGCCAAAGACAGGGACTTCTATGGGAAGCTTTCTTT. Filled out from reference TRBV19 and TRBJ1-1, the complete variable domain reads DGGITQSPKYLFRKEGQNVTLSCEQNLNHDAMYWYRQDPGQGLRLIYYSQIVNDFQKGDIAEGYSVSREKKESFPLTVTSAQKNPTAFYLCASGQRQGLLWEAFFGQGTRLTVV.

The genes are TRBV19 and TRBJ2-7; TRBD2 matches 11 bases. CDR1 is LNHDA and CDR2 is SQIVND in the germline V gene (reference sequence). V lost 1 base, J lost 4 bases, and 6 bases stayed unmatched. The CDR3 sequence is 16 residues long. The CDR3 sequence is CASSIAFGTSGYEQYF. The DNA of the CDR3 is TGTGCCAGTAGTATAGCTTTCGGGACTAGCGGTTACGAGCAGTACTTC.

The chain uses TRBV4-1 and TRBJ1-4, with 7 nucleotides matching TRBD1. The CDR3 spans 17 residues. The V and J ends lost 1 base and 7 bases, in that order; junction bases with no gene match: 12. CDR1 and CDR2 (germline): MGHRA, YSYEKL. The CDR3 loop is CASSQAPGQHRGEKLFF. The CDR3 DNA is TGCGCCAGCAGCCAAGCCCCGGGACAGCATCGGGGTGAAAAACTGTTTTTT.

V usage is TRBV7-2 and J usage is TRBJ2-7, with 8 nucleotides matching TRBD1. Germline values: CDR1 SGHTA, CDR2 FQGNSA. The CDR3 has 15 residues. The J segment lost 6 bases and the V segment lost 5 bases, leaving 12 bases of the junction unmatched. As DNA, the CDR3 is TGTGCCAGCAGCCCAATCTGGACAGGGAGGTCCGAGCAGTACTTC. Translated, it gives CASSPIWTGRSEQYF.

The V gene is TRBV5-4, the J gene TRBJ2-3; 7 bases match TRBD2. Germline-derived CDR1 and CDR2 are SGHNT and YYREEE (reference sequence). The CDR3 covers 15 residues. The V segment lost 2 bases and the J segment 2 bases; nucleotides outside the gene matches: 5. In DNA, the CDR3 is TGTGCCAGCAGCTTTGTGCAGCGGGACACAGATACGCAGTATTTT. Its protein is CASSFVQRDTDTQYF. Looking up the rest from reference TRBV5-4 and TRBJ2-3 gives the full variable domain: ETGVTQSPTHLIKTRGQQVTLRCSSQSGHNTVSWYQQALGQGPQFIFQYYREEENGRGNFPPRFSGLQFPNYSSELNVNALELDDSALYLCASSFVQRDTDTQYFGPGTRLTVL.

The CDR3 DNA follows: TGTGCCAGCAGCTTTCCTAGCGGGAGTTACAATGAGCAGTTCTTC. This encodes CASSFPSGSYNEQFF. The V call is TRBV5-6, the J call TRBJ2-1; 10 bases agree with TRBD2. CDR3 size: 15 residues. Per germline, CDR1 SGHDT and CDR2 YYEEEE. V was clipped by 2 bases and J by 4 bases; unmatched bases: 3.

CDR3 protein: CASSPRSSSDTQYF. The CDR3, as DNA: TGTGCCAGCTCACCACGGAGTTCTTCAGATACGCAGTATTTT. The V call is TRBV18, the J call TRBJ2-3; no clear D gene. V lost 1 base to trimming and J lost 4 bases, with 9 bases between them. The CDR3 length is 14 residues. CDR1 and CDR2 (germline): KGHSH, LQKENI. The variable domain in full, completed from reference TRBV18 and TRBJ2-3, reads NAGVMQNPRHLVRRRGQEARLRCSPMKGHSHVYWYRQLPEEGLKFMVYLQKENIIDESGMPKERFSAEFPKEGPSILRIQQVVRGDSAAYFCASSPRSSSDTQYFGPGTRLTVL.

This clone was observed a few times. The chain combines TRBV28 with TRBJ2-1; 12 bases map to TRBD2. CDR3 size: 17 residues. V lost 4 bases and J lost 8; bases outside the gene matches: 12. Germline CDR1 and CDR2: MDHEN and SYDVKM. CDR3 nucleotides: TGTGCCAGCAGTTCTCCCCGGGGACTAGCGGGTATCTATGAGCAGTTCTTC. Translated: CASSSPRGLAGIYEQFF.

This chain connects TRBV5-1 to TRBJ2-7, with TRBD1 matching over 9 bases. The germline gives CDR1 SGHRS, CDR2 YFSETQ. This CDR3 contains 15 residues. V dropped 3 bases and J dropped 4; count of bases not matched to a gene: 8. The CDR3 nucleotides are TGCGCCAGCAGCTCTACAGGGGGCTACGGGTACGAGCAGTACTTC. This sequence encodes CASSSTGGYGYEQYF. The entire variable domain, with the rest obtained from reference TRBV5-1 and TRBJ2-7, is as follows: KAGVTQTPRYLIKTRGQQVTLSCSPISGHRSVSWYQQTPGQGLQFLFEYFSETQRNKGNFPGRFSGRQFSNSRSEMNVSTLELGDSALYLCASSSTGGYGYEQYFGPGTRLTVT.

This sequence joins TRBV25-1 and TRBJ2-2; maybe TRBD1 (6 bases). This CDR3 region has 15 residues. V was trimmed by 3 bases and J by 6 bases, leaving 14 bases between them. The germline gives CDR1 MGHDK, CDR2 SYGVNS. This chain's CDR3 is CASSETGAGSGELFF. In nucleotides, the CDR3 is TGTGCCAGCAGTGAGACAGGAGCTGGGTCCGGGGAGCTGTTTTTT.

The chain carries TRBV5-6 and TRBJ2-1; no clear D gene. The CDR3 totals 16 residues. Germline lookup yields CDR1 SGHDT and CDR2 YYEEEE. V was clipped by 0 bases and J by 0 bases, with 10 bases between them. CDR3 protein: CASSLDGLSSYNEQFF. The DNA of the CDR3 is TGTGCCAGCAGCTTGGACGGATTGAGCTCCTACAATGAGCAGTTCTTC. Using reference TRBV5-6 and TRBJ2-1 for the parts outside the CDR3, the full variable domain is DAGVTQSPTHLIKTRGQQVTLRCSPKSGHDTVSWYQQALGQGPQFIFQYYEEEERQRGNFPDRFSGHQFPNYSSELNVNALLLGDSALYLCASSLDGLSSYNEQFFGPGTRLTVL.

The V call is TRBV7-9, the J call TRBJ1-1, with D perhaps TRBD1 (5 bases). Trimming cost V 1 base and J 0 bases, with 9 bases left between them. Per the germline V gene, CDR1 is SEHNR and CDR2 is FQNEAQ (reference sequence). This CDR3 is 15 amino acids long. The CDR3 nucleotides read TGTGCCAGCAGCTTAGTCCAGGGTATGAACACTGAAGCTTTCTTT. This sequence encodes CASSLVQGMNTEAFF.

The V and J genes are TRBV15 and TRBJ2-4; D is uncertain. The length of the CDR3 is 17 residues. Germline V gene lookup returns CDR1 LNHNV and CDR2 YYDKDF (reference sequence). Deletions cut 3 bases from V and 3 bases from J, with 18 bases between. In nucleotides, the CDR3 is TGTGCCACCAGCAGGCCTCCGGGCGAGTTAGGCAAAAACATTCAGTACTTC. This translates into CATSRPPGELGKNIQYF.